This entry features one T cell receptor beta chain sequence. Its matching antigen is unknown. This specimen comes from a study of blood T cells in healthy people across ages. Broader study findings: When set beside aged donors, long-lived donors presented more naive CD4+ cells and higher diversity.

It was with a sample-barcoded 5' primer and a J-beta primer mix that a second PCR of roughly 7 to 12 cycles was run. TCRdb reanalysed the 5' RACE reads using MiXCR and keeps one entry per CDR3 protein. Counted here are 1.5 million or so distinct CDR3 sequences, around 40% occurring once; the ten biggest clones make up about 4.1%. This CDR3 comprises 14 residues. Germline values: CDR1 DFQATT, CDR2 SNEGSKA (reference sequence). V shed 5 bases and J shed 4 bases, with 17 bases lying between them. Donation came from healthy Caucasian individuals in Russia who were aged roughly 6 to 95. Researchers report isolating at least 6 million PBMCs per sample.

The clonotype originates from a woman in her late teens or twenties in good health. The sample was blood. The J gene is TRBJ1-1, the V gene TRBV20-1; the D is unclear. The CDR3 protein is CSAPTRLPVTEAFF. CDR3 bases: TGCAGTGCTCCGACCAGGCTCCCTGTCACTGAAGCTTTCTTT.